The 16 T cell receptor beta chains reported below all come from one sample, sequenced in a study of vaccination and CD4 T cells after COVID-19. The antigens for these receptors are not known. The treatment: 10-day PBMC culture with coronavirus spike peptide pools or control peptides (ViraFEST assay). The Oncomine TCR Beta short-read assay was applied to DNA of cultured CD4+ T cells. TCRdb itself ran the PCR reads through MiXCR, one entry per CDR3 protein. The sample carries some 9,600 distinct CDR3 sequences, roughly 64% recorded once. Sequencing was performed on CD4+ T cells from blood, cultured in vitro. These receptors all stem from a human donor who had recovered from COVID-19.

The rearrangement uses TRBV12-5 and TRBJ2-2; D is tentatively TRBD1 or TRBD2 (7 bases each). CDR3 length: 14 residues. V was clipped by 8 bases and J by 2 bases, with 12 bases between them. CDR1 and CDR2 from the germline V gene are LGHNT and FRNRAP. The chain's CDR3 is CASSGTVNTGELFF. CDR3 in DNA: TGTGCTAGTAGCGGGACAGTTAACACCGGGGAGCTGTTTTTT.

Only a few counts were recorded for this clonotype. The CDR3 protein is CASRFAGNTEAFF. CDR3 in DNA: TGTGCCAGCAGGTTCGCAGGAAACACTGAAGCTTTCTTT. V is TRBV7-4 and J is TRBJ1-1, with D uncertain. Germline V gene lookup returns CDR1 SGHVT and CDR2 SQSDAQ. There are 13 residues in the CDR3. V was cut by 6 bases and J by 2 bases, with 10 bases left in between.

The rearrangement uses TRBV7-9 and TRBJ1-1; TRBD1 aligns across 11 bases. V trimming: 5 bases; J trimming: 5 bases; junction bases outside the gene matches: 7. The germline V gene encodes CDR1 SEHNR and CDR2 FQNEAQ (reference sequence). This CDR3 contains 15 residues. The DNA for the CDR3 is TGTGCCAGCAGCGCGGGACAGGGGGACCGGACTGAAGCTTTCTTT. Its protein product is CASSAGQGDRTEAFF.

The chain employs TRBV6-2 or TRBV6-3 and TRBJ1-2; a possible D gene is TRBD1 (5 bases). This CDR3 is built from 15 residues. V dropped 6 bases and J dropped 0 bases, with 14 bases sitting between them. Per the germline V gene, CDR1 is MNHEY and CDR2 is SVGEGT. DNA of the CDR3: TGTGCCAGCAGAGCCGGGACCCAAGCTAACTATGGCTACACCTTC. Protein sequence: CASRAGTQANYGYTF.

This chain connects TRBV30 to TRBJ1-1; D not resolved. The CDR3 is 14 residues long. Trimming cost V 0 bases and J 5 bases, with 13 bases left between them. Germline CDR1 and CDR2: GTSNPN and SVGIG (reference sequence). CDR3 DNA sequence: TGTGCCTGGAGTGTGAGAAGGGTAGGTACTGAAGCTTTCTTT. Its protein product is CAWSVRRVGTEAFF. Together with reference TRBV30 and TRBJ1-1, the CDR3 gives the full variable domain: SQTIHQWPATLVQPVGSPLSLECTVEGTSNPNLYWYRQAAGRGLQLLFYSVGIGQISSEVPQNLSASRPQDRQFILSSKKLLLSDSGFYLCAWSVRRVGTEAFFGQGTRLTVV.

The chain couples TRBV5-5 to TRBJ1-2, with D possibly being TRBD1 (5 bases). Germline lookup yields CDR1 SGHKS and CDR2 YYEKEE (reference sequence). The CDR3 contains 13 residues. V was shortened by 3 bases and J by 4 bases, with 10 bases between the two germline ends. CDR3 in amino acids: CASSSDTIYGYTF. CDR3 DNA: TGTGCCAGCAGCTCGGACACAATCTATGGCTACACCTTC.

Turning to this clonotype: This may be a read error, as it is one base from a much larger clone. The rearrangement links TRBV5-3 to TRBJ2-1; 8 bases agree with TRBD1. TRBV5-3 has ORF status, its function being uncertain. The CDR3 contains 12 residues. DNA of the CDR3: TGTGCCAGCAGCTTCGCAGGGGGCCTAGCACTCTTC. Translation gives CASSFAGGLALF.

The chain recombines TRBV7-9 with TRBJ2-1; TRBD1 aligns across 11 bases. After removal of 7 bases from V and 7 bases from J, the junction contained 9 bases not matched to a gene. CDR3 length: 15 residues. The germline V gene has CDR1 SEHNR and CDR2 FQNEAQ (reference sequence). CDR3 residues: CASTPPGQGENEQFF. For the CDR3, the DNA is TGTGCCAGCACCCCACCGGGACAGGGGGAAAATGAGCAGTTCTTC.

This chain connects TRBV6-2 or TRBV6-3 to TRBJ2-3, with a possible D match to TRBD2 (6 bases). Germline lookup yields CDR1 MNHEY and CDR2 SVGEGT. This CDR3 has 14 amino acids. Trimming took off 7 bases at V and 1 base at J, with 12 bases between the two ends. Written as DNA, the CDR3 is TGTGCCAGCAACAGGAGGGCGGGCACAGATACGCAGTATTTT. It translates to CASNRRAGTDTQYF.

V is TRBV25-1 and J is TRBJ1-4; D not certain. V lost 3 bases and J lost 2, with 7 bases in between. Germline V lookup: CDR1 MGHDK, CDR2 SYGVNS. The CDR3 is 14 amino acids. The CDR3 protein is CASSDSGTNEKLFF. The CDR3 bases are TGTGCCAGCAGTGACTCGGGTACTAATGAAAAACTGTTTTTT.

The CDR3 reads CASSPGSGRGYTF. The CDR3 DNA reads as TGTGCCAGCAGCCCTGGGTCAGGGCGCGGCTACACCTTC. The V gene is TRBV5-6, the J gene TRBJ1-2, with D possibly being TRBD1 (5 bases). The CDR3 loop spans 13 amino acids. CDR1 and CDR2 (germline): SGHDT, YYEEEE. The germline V and J ends were trimmed by 4 bases and 8 bases, with 15 bases remaining between them.

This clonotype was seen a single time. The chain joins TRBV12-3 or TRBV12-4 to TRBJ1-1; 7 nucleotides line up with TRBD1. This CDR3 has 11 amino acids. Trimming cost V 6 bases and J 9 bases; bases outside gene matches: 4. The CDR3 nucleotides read TGTGCCAGCAGCCAGACAGGGAAAGCTTTCTTT. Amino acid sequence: CASSQTGKAFF.

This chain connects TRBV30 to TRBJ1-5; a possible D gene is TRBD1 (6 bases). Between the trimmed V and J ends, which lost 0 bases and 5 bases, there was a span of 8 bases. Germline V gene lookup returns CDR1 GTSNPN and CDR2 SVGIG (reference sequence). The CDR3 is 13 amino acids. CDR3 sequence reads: CAWSVEGDQPQHF. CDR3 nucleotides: TGTGCCTGGAGTGTAGAGGGGGATCAGCCCCAGCATTTT.

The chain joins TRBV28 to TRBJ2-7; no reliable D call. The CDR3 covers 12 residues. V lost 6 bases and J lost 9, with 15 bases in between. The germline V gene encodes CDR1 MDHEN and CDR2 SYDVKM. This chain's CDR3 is CASRTLPDPQYF. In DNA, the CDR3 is TGTGCCAGCAGGACCCTCCCGGATCCGCAGTACTTC.

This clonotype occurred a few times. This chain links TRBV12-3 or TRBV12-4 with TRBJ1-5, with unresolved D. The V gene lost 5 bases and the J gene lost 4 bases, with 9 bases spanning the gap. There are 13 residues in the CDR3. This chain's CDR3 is CASSLDRNQPQHF. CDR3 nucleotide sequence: TGTGCCAGCAGTCTGGACCGTAATCAGCCCCAGCATTTT.

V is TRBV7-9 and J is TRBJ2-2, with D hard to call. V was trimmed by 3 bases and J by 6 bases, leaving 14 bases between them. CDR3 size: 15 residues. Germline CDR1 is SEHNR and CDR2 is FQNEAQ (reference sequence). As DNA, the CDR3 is TGTGCCAGCAGCTTGGTTCCAGGTTCGGCCGGGGAGCTGTTTTTT. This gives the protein CASSLVPGSAGELFF.